Listed below are T cell receptor beta chains from one sample, sequenced in a study of shared clonotypes between healthy human individuals. Clones were sequenced by immunoSEQ multiplex PCR, and TCRdb holds only the in-frame ones, with some missing. This table holds just over 2,000,000 clones, approximately 95% found once. The sequencing input was naive CD8+ T cells sorted from blood. The receptors derive from a man aged 18 to 35 in good health. Both conserved end residues are part of each CDR3. A D gene is named only where the DNA matches it firmly. Clone size, where shown, is once, few, many, or a class for clones that have expanded.

.	.	TRBV29-1	10	TRBJ1-2	TGCAGCGTTGATGGGTATGGCTACACCTTC	CSVDGYGYTF
.	.	TRBV30	14	TRBJ2-1	TGTGCCTGGTCAGATGACCCCACCTTCAATGAGCAGTTCTTC	CAWSDDPTFNEQFF
.	.	TRBV7-9	13	TRBJ2-1	TGTGCCTGGCGCACGACGGGAGACAATGAGCAGTTCTTC	CAWRTTGDNEQFF
.	once	TRBV6-5	14	TRBJ2-1	TGTGCCAGCAGTTACGGCGGGGTGGGCAATGAGCAGTTCTTC	CASSYGGVGNEQFF
.	.	TRBV9	15	TRBJ2-1	TGTGCCAGCAGCGTAGCTGGCGGGGTCTACAATGAGCAGTTCTTC	CASSVAGGVYNEQFF
.	.	TRBV6-1	16	TRBJ1-5	TGTGCCAGCAGTGAAGCAACGGCATATAGCAATCAGCCCCAGCATTTT	CASSEATAYSNQPQHF
.	.	TRBV9	14	TRBJ2-1	TGTGCCAGCAGCGCCGGGGTCTCCTACAATGAGCAGTTCTTC	CASSAGVSYNEQFF
TRBD1	.	TRBV5-1	13	TRBJ2-7	TGCGCCAGCAGCACCACAGGGGAGAGGGAGCAGTACTTC	CASSTTGEREQYF
TRBD1	.	TRBV7-6	12	TRBJ1-1	TGTGCCAGCAGCTCGGGACAGGGGCTTGCTTTCTTT	CASSSGQGLAFF
TRBD2	.	TRBV6-5	15	TRBJ2-1	TGTGCCAGCAGTTACACTTTAGCGGGTGGGGATGAGCAGTTCTTC	CASSYTLAGGDEQFF
.	few	TRBV5-6	13	TRBJ1-5	TGTGCCAGCAGCTATGGACAGAATCAGCCCCAGCATTTT	CASSYGQNQPQHF
.	.	TRBV6-5	13	TRBJ1-1	TGTGCCAGCAGTTTGGGACAGAACACTGAAGCTTTCTTT	CASSLGQNTEAFF
.	.	TRBV7-3	15	TRBJ2-6	TGTGCCAGCAGCTTATCAGGGGCTGGGGCCAACGTCCTGACTTTC	CASSLSGAGANVLTF
TRBD1	once	TRBV27	14	TRBJ1-2	TGTGCCAGCAGGCAAGGACAGGGGAACTATGGCTACACCTTC	CASRQGQGNYGYTF
.	.	TRBV2	12	TRBJ1-5	TGTGCCAGCAGCTTAGGTTGGCAGCCCCAGCATTTT	CASSLGWQPQHF
TRBD2	.	TRBV4-3	18	TRBJ2-1	TGCGCCAGCAGCCCCCGTGGGTTAGCGGGAGGAGGTGACAATGAGCAGTTCTTC	CASSPRGLAGGGDNEQFF
.	.	TRBV5-1	15	TRBJ2-7	TGCGCCAGCAGCGTTAAGGACAAGGTCTCCTACGAGCAGTACTTC	CASSVKDKVSYEQYF
.	.	TRBV27	14	TRBJ1-1	TGTGCCAGCTCCCTTGGGGGGACTGGAACTGAAGCTTTCTTT	CASSLGGTGTEAFF
.	.	TRBV5-4	16	TRBJ1-3	TGTGCCAGCAGCTTGGTTGTGGGGGCGCGAGGAAACACCATATATTTT	CASSLVVGARGNTIYF
TRBD1	.	TRBV13	15	TRBJ1-2	TGTGCCAGCAGCTTGACAGGGGGCGGGAAGGATGGCTACACCTTC	CASSLTGGGKDGYTF
TRBD2	few	TRBV7-2	14	TRBJ2-1	TGTGCCAGCAGCCCCAGGCCCGGGGGGAATGAGCAGTTCTTC	CASSPRPGGNEQFF
.	.	TRBV4-1	15	TRBJ2-1	TGCGCCAGCAGCCAAGAAGCGGTTCGTTACAATGAGCAGTTCTTC	CASSQEAVRYNEQFF
TRBD1	.	TRBV4-3	16	TRBJ2-7	TGCGCCAGCAGCCAAGGCCTGGGGACAGGGGAGTACGAGCAGTACTTC	CASSQGLGTGEYEQYF
.	.	TRBV2	12	TRBJ2-7	TGTGCCAGCAGTTACTATACCTACGAGCAGTACTTC	CASSYYTYEQYF
.	.	TRBV6-5	14	TRBJ1-5	TGTGCCAGCAGCCCAGGCGGGGCTTGGCAGCCCCAGCATTTT	CASSPGGAWQPQHF
TRBD1	.	TRBV9	15	TRBJ2-7	TGTGCCAGCAGCCCCACCGGGACAGTTGACTACGAGCAGTACTTC	CASSPTGTVDYEQYF
.	.	TRBV5-1	16	TRBJ2-1	TGCGCCAGCAGCTTGGCCGTATCAGGGATGTACAATGAGCAGTTCTTC	CASSLAVSGMYNEQFF
.	.	TRBV29-1	12	TRBJ1-1	TGCAGCGTTCATCAGGAATACACTGAAGCTTTCTTT	CSVHQEYTEAFF
.	.	TRBV11-2	18	TRBJ1-4	TGTGCCAGCAGCTTAGGGCCCTCAGGGACCCATACGAATGAAAAACTGTTTTTT	CASSLGPSGTHTNEKLFF
.	.	TRBV4-1	13	TRBJ1-1	TGCGCCAGCAGCAGGACCATGAACACTGAAGCTTTCTTT	CASSRTMNTEAFF
TRBD1	.	TRBV13	15	TRBJ1-1	TGTGCCAGCAGCTCAGGGGGCAGGGGAAACACTGAAGCTTTCTTT	CASSSGGRGNTEAFF
.	.	TRBV27	16	TRBJ1-5	TGTGCCAGCAGTTTATCATGGGCCTATAGCAATCAGCCCCAGCATTTT	CASSLSWAYSNQPQHF
TRBD2	.	TRBV13	19	TRBJ2-7	TGTGCCAGCAGCTCAGGGACTAGCGGGGGGCCCCATACGTCCTACGAGCAGTACTTC	CASSSGTSGGPHTSYEQYF
.	.	TRBV14	15	TRBJ2-7	TGTGCCAGCAGCCAAGATAGTGAAAGCCCCTACGAGCAGTACTTC	CASSQDSESPYEQYF
.	.	TRBV6-5	15	TRBJ2-2	TGTGCCAGCAGTTACAAGGACCCAGACACCGGGGAGCTGTTTTTT	CASSYKDPDTGELFF
TRBD1	.	TRBV4-1	13	TRBJ2-2	TGCGCCAGCACCTCCACAGGGGGCGGGGAGCTGTTTTTT	CASTSTGGGELFF
.	.	TRBV10-2	15	TRBJ2-2	TGCGCCAGCAATACAAGAGCATCTTTCACCGGGGAGCTGTTTTTT	CASNTRASFTGELFF
.	.	TRBV27	13	TRBJ1-6	TGTGCCAGTACACAGGGTATAGGTTCACCCCTCCACTTT	CASTQGIGSPLHF
TRBD1	.	TRBV10-1	15	TRBJ2-1	TGCGCCAGCAGTGAAACAGGGGGATTCTACAATGAGCAGTTCTTC	CASSETGGFYNEQFF
.	.	TRBV12-5	12	TRBJ2-7	TGTGCTAGTGGCCCGCGTGCCTACGAGCAGTACTTC	CASGPRAYEQYF